The rows below give T cell receptor beta chains drawn from one sample of a study of blood T cell repertoires in COVID-19. Data came from immunoSEQ multiplex PCR; TCRdb stores just in-frame clones and leaves some out. The repertoire includes around 50,000 clones, about nine tenths of them detected once, and about 1.5% sits in the top ten. Sequencing was carried out using peripheral blood. The receptors derive from a man between 60 and 70 years old with acute or convalescent COVID-19. Both conserved end residues are part of each CDR3. A D gene is named only where the DNA matches it firmly. Size values are once, few and many counts, or a class for expanded clones, and some rows have none.

CDR3nt	CDR3aa	d_gene	j_gene	abundance	v_gene
TGTGCCAGCAGCCCAGTCGGGACCTACGAGCAGTACTTC	CASSPVGTYEQYF	-	TRBJ2-7	-	TRBV7-8
TGTGCCAGCAGCTTTCCGGGACAGGGTATAGAGGAAAAACTGTTTTTT	CASSFPGQGIEEKLFF	TRBD1	TRBJ1-4	-	TRBV7-9
TGTGCCAGCTCACCCGGGACAAGCACAGATACGCAGTATTTT	CASSPGTSTDTQYF	-	TRBJ2-3	-	TRBV18
TGTGCCAGCAGCCCGTCGGGACAGGGCACAGATACGCAGTATTTT	CASSPSGQGTDTQYF	TRBD1	TRBJ2-3	-	TRBV7-3
TGTGCCAGCAGCAGTAGCGGGAGGCCCTACCCCTACAATGAGCAGTTCTTC	CASSSSGRPYPYNEQFF	TRBD2	TRBJ2-1	-	TRBV9
TGTGCCAGCAGTTTAGTCTCAGGGCCCGAAAGTGAAAAACTGTTTTTT	CASSLVSGPESEKLFF	-	TRBJ1-4	once	TRBV28
TGTGCCAGCAGAGAGGGACAGGGCGGGAGCAATCAGCCCCAGCATTTT	CASREGQGGSNQPQHF	TRBD1	TRBJ1-5	-	TRBV28
TGTGCCAGCAGCCTAGAAGCCCGCGGGGTGGCGAACACCGGGGAGCTGTTTTTT	CASSLEARGVANTGELFF	-	TRBJ2-2	-	TRBV9
TGTGCCACCAGTACGGACAGGGGGCTGGGAGAGACCCAGTACTTC	CATSTDRGLGETQYF	TRBD1	TRBJ2-5	-	TRBV15
TGCGCCAGCAGCCCGGGACTAGCGGGAGGTCTCTCCTACGAGCAGTACTTC	CASSPGLAGGLSYEQYF	TRBD2	TRBJ2-7	-	TRBV5-1
TGCGCCAGCAGCCAATCGCCCTTCAGGCGTACCTCCTACAATGAGCAGTTCTTC	CASSQSPFRRTSYNEQFF	-	TRBJ2-1	-	TRBV4-1
TGTGCCAGCACCGGGGTTGGCGGGAGGGACTACGAGCAGTACTTC	CASTGVGGRDYEQYF	TRBD2	TRBJ2-7	-	TRBV6-5
TGTGCCAGCAGCTTAGGACAGGGTTACCAAGAGACCCAGTACTTC	CASSLGQGYQETQYF	TRBD1	TRBJ2-5	-	TRBV7-3
TGTGCCAGCAGTTTAGTGGGGGGGACCACTGAAGCTTTCTTT	CASSLVGGTTEAFF	-	TRBJ1-1	-	TRBV6-5
TGTGCCAGCAGTCAAAGACAGGGGAATAGCAATCAGCCCCAGCATTTT	CASSQRQGNSNQPQHF	TRBD1	TRBJ1-5	-	TRBV6-2/TRBV6-3
TGTGCCACCAGTGATTACACAGCGGGAGGTCCCTACAATGAGCAGTTCTTC	CATSDYTAGGPYNEQFF	TRBD2	TRBJ2-1	-	TRBV24-1
TGTGCCAGTAGTACACGGACATACCAAGAGACCCAGTACTTC	CASSTRTYQETQYF	-	TRBJ2-5	-	TRBV19
TGTGCCAGCAGCTTACAGGGACAGGGAGAAGAAAAACTGTTTTTT	CASSLQGQGEEKLFF	TRBD1	TRBJ1-4	-	TRBV7-2
TGTGCCAGCAGTCCCCGGACTCAGGAGCAGTACTTC	CASSPRTQEQYF	-	TRBJ2-7	medium-sized	TRBV27
TGTGCCAGTAGTCCAGGACTTCGGGGGTTTAACTATGGCTACACCTTC	CASSPGLRGFNYGYTF	-	TRBJ1-2	-	TRBV19
TGCAGTGCTTCCTCGGGAGTCCTTGTCTTC	CSASSGVLVF	-	TRBJ2-1	-	TRBV20-1
TGTGCCAGTAGTGTCGGGACAGGGGAGCTGTTTTTT	CASSVGTGELFF	-	TRBJ2-2	-	TRBV19
TGTGCCAGCAGCTTAGACGGACAGGGATCCACTGAAGCTTTCTTT	CASSLDGQGSTEAFF	TRBD1	TRBJ1-1	-	TRBV7-2
TGTGCCATTGACAGGGAAGTAGGCTATGGCTACACCTTC	CAIDREVGYGYTF	TRBD1	TRBJ1-2	-	TRBV28
TGTGCCAGCAGCGCGAAGGGAGTAATAAATGAAAAACTGTTTTTT	CASSAKGVINEKLFF	-	TRBJ1-4	-	TRBV9
TGTGCCAGCAGTTTTTCGGGACGCAGGACTAGCGGAACTAATTACGAGCAGTACTTC	CASSFSGRRTSGTNYEQYF	TRBD2	TRBJ2-7	once	TRBV27
TGTGCCAGCAAGGGGAGGGTACGGGATGAGCAGTTCTTC	CASKGRVRDEQFF	TRBD2	TRBJ2-1	-	TRBV9
TGCAGCGTTGATCGAGGACTACTGGATACGCAGTATTTT	CSVDRGLLDTQYF	-	TRBJ2-3	-	TRBV29-1
TGTGCCAGCAGTTCCCGGGAGGGCCGTACAGATACGCAGTATTTT	CASSSREGRTDTQYF	TRBD2	TRBJ2-3	-	TRBV11-3
TGTGCCAGCAGCTTCGGACAGGGGGATGCTGAAAAACTGTTTTTT	CASSFGQGDAEKLFF	TRBD1	TRBJ1-4	once	TRBV7-2
TGCGCCAGCCGCCGCCGGACAGGGGAGGTCGGAGATACGCAGTATTTT	CASRRRTGEVGDTQYF	TRBD1	TRBJ2-3	-	TRBV10-2
TGTGCCAGCAGCTCGGACGGGACAGTGACGAGGGAGCAGTACTTC	CASSSDGTVTREQYF	TRBD1	TRBJ2-7	-	TRBV11-3
TGTGCCAGCAGGAGGGGGCAGCTTAATGAAAAACTGTTTTTT	CASRRGQLNEKLFF	TRBD1	TRBJ1-4	-	TRBV9
TGTGCCAGCAGTTACTCCCCTAGCTCATCCTACAATGAGCAGTTCTTC	CASSYSPSSSYNEQFF	-	TRBJ2-1	-	TRBV6-6
TGTGCCAGCAGTTATAGCGGGAGGGCTTGGTTCTTC	CASSYSGRAWFF	TRBD2	TRBJ2-1	-	TRBV28
TGTGCCAGCAGCTTAGGGGAGGGGCTCTCTTCCAATCAGCCCCAGCATTTT	CASSLGEGLSSNQPQHF	-	TRBJ1-5	-	TRBV7-8
TGTGCCAGCAGCACGACAGAGGTGAATGGCTACACCTTC	CASSTTEVNGYTF	-	TRBJ1-2	-	TRBV7-2
TGTGCCAGCAGCCAAGACACAGGGGTAGGCTACGAGCAGTACTTC	CASSQDTGVGYEQYF	TRBD1	TRBJ2-7	-	TRBV4-2
TGCAGTGCTAGTAGCGACAGCCCCGGCGGTGAGCAGTTCTTC	CSASSDSPGGEQFF	-	TRBJ2-1	-	TRBV20-1
TGTGCCACCCAGGTTCAGGCTAATGAAAAACTGTTTTTT	CATQVQANEKLFF	-	TRBJ1-4	-	TRBV11-2
TGTGCCAGTAGTATAAGGGACAGGGGTACGACTGAAGCTTTCTTT	CASSIRDRGTTEAFF	TRBD1	TRBJ1-1	-	TRBV19
TGTGCCAGCTCACCTCGACAGTTCTCTAGCAATCAGCCCCAGCATTTT	CASSPRQFSSNQPQHF	-	TRBJ1-5	-	TRBV18
TGTGCCAGCAGCCCCGGGAGGACCGGGGAGCTGTTTTTT	CASSPGRTGELFF	TRBD2	TRBJ2-2	-	TRBV11-3
TGCGCCAGCAGCCAACGTCAGAGGAATTCACCCCTCCACTTT	CASSQRQRNSPLHF	-	TRBJ1-6	-	TRBV4-3
TGTGCCAGCAGCCAAGCTCCGGGACAGGACCTCTACGAGCAGTACTTC	CASSQAPGQDLYEQYF	TRBD1	TRBJ2-7	-	TRBV4-2
TGTGCCAGCAGCTTAGCCCTCTCCTACGAGCAGTACTTC	CASSLALSYEQYF	-	TRBJ2-7	-	TRBV11-2
TGTGCCAGTAAGCGGGGGAGGAATTCACCCCTCCACTTT	CASKRGRNSPLHF	-	TRBJ1-6	-	TRBV7-8
TGTGCCAGTAGCCCTCGGGGAGAAGCAAACACCATATATTTT	CASSPRGEANTIYF	-	TRBJ1-3	-	TRBV19
TGTGCCAGTAGATACAGGGGAAGGGTCAATGAGCAGTTCTTC	CASRYRGRVNEQFF	TRBD1	TRBJ2-1	-	TRBV19